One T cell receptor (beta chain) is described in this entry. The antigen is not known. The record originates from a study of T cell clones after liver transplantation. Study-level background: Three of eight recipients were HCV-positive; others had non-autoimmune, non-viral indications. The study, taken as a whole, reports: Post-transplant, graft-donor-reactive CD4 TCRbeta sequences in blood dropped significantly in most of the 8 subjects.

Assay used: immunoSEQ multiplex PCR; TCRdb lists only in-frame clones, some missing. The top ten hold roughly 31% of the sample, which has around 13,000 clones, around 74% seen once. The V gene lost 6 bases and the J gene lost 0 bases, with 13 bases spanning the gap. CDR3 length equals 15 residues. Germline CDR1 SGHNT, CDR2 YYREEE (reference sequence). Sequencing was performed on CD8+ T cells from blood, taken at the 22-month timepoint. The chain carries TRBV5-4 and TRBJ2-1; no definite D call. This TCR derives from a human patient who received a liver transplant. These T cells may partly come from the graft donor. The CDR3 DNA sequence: TGTGCCAGCAACTCTCCCGGTAGCTCCTACAATGAGCAGTTCTTC. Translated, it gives CASNSPGSSYNEQFF. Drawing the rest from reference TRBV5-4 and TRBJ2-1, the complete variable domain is ETGVTQSPTHLIKTRGQQVTLRCSSQSGHNTVSWYQQALGQGPQFIFQYYREEENGRGNFPPRFSGLQFPNYSSELNVNALELDDSALYLCASNSPGSSYNEQFFGPGTRLTVL.